The 26 T cell receptor beta chains reported below all come from one sample, sequenced in a study of cytomegalovirus exposure and HLA in healthy donors. With 60 Vbeta and 13 Jbeta primers, the PCR was carried out. Sequenced by immunoSEQ multiplex PCR; TCRdb stores in-frame clones only, minus some. The table has 55,000 to 65,000 clones, about 85% seen once; the top ten hold around 10%. Sequencing was carried out using PBMCs. Receptors originate from a female donor in good health and CMV-seronegative.

The chain carries TRBV19 and TRBJ2-4; TRBD2 aligns across 11 bases. Trimming took 5 bases from V and 5 from J; bases not matched to a gene: 8. There are 16 residues in the CDR3. The germline V gene has CDR1 LNHDA and CDR2 SQIVND (reference sequence). The CDR3 DNA is TGTGCCAGTAGTCCTACAGGGGGACTAGCGGAAAACATTCAGTACTTC. It is translated as CASSPTGGLAENIQYF.

This rearrangement joins TRBV28 to TRBJ1-1; 8 nucleotides agree with TRBD1. The CDR3 runs 15 residues. After removal of 8 bases from V and 4 bases from J, the junction contained 12 bases not matched to a gene. Per germline, CDR1 MDHEN and CDR2 SYDVKM. The CDR3 nucleotides read TGTGCCAGCGTTTCGACAGGGGTGGGGAGCACTGAAGCTTTCTTT. Protein: CASVSTGVGSTEAFF. The full variable domain, with the rest looked up from reference TRBV28 and TRBJ1-1, is DVKVTQSSRYLVKRTGEKVFLECVQDMDHENMFWYRQDPGLGLRLIYFSYDVKMKEKGDIPEGYSVSREKKERFSLILESASTNQTSMYLCASVSTGVGSTEAFFGQGTRLTVV.

The rearrangement links TRBV9 to TRBJ2-2; D gene uncertain. From germline, CDR1 is SGDLS and CDR2 YYNGEE. CDR3 size: 16 residues. Trimming shortened V by 6 bases and J by 0 bases, and 15 bases separated the two germline ends. In DNA, the CDR3 is TGTGCCAGCAAAGATGAGCCCTCCGCGAACACCGGGGAGCTGTTTTTT. Its translation is CASKDEPSANTGELFF.

The rearrangement uses TRBV2 and TRBJ2-5; 8 bases fit TRBD2. The J call may be faulty, since TRBJ2-7 better matches the DNA end. This CDR3 has 15 residues. Germline lookup yields CDR1 SNHLY and CDR2 FYNNEI. The CDR3 here is CASSEGSGSTNEQYF. The CDR3 DNA reads TGTGCCAGCAGTGAAGGCAGCGGGAGTACCAACGAGCAGTACTTC.

Comment on this clone: Sequence at one end of the junction differs from germline and may be a read error. This sequence joins TRBV7-7 and TRBJ1-6; D not certain. The germline V gene encodes CDR1 SSHAT and CDR2 FNYEAQ (reference sequence). This CDR3 contains 13 residues. The CDR3, as DNA: TGTGCTAGCAGCTTAGAATCCGGGTCACCCCTCCACTTT. Its protein product is CASSLESGSPLHF.

The V call is TRBV5-1, the J call TRBJ2-5, with no clear D. The last part of the DNA fits TRBJ2-7 better; the J call may be wrong. The CDR3 runs to 11 residues. The germline V gene encodes CDR1 SGHRS and CDR2 YFSETQ. CDR3 loop: CASSLDYEQYF. The CDR3 DNA is TGCGCCAGCAGCTTGGACTACGAGCAGTACTTC.

The J gene is TRBJ2-2, the V gene TRBV19; 15 nucleotides match TRBD2. CDR1 is LNHDA and CDR2 is SQIVND in the germline V gene (reference sequence). The length of the CDR3 is 15 residues. The V segment lost 8 bases and the J segment 6 bases; nucleotides outside the gene matches: 4. DNA of the CDR3: TGTGCCAGTGGTTGGACTAGCGGGAGGGCCGGGGAGCTGTTTTTT. Amino acids: CASGWTSGRAGELFF.

This chain joins TRBV10-1 and TRBJ2-1, with TRBD2 matching 15 bases. Trimming removed 6 bases from V and 4 bases from J; junction bases left unmatched: 4. Per the germline V gene, CDR1 is WNHNN and CDR2 is SYGVQD (reference sequence). The CDR3 is 16 amino acids. The DNA of the CDR3 is TGCGCCAGCAGGGGACTAGCGGGAGGACGATACAATGAGCAGTTCTTC. Residues: CASRGLAGGRYNEQFF.

The rearrangement uses TRBV5-5 and TRBJ2-7, with a tentative D call TRBD1 (6 bases). CDR1 and CDR2 from the germline V gene are SGHKS and YYEKEE (reference sequence). The CDR3 runs to 15 residues. The V end was cut by 0 bases, the J end by 2 bases, with 12 bases between. As DNA, the CDR3 is TGTGCCAGCAGCTTGGGACAGGCGGTAACCTACGAGCAGTACTTC. Amino acids: CASSLGQAVTYEQYF.

This sequence joins TRBV5-1 and TRBJ2-1; the D gene is possibly TRBD2 (6 bases). This CDR3 is 15 amino acids long. V dropped 0 bases and J dropped 1 base, with 8 bases sitting between them. Germline CDR1 is SGHRS and CDR2 is YFSETQ. The CDR3 DNA reads TGCGCCAGCAGCTTGGCGGGGGTATCCTACAATGAGCAGTTCTTC. Translation: CASSLAGVSYNEQFF.

This chain uses TRBV6-1 with TRBJ1-1; no clear D. This CDR3 is built from 14 residues. Between the trimmed V and J ends, which lost 4 bases and 0 bases, there was a span of 9 bases. Germline CDR1 is MNHNS and CDR2 is SASEGT. The CDR3 DNA sequence: TGTGCCAGCAGTGGCGGGATCATGAACACTGAAGCTTTCTTT. Its translation: CASSGGIMNTEAFF.

Written as DNA, the CDR3 is TGTGCCAGCAGCTTAGCGGGACAGGTCTTCCTCGGGAGAGGCTACACCTTC. The encoded protein is CASSLAGQVFLGRGYTF. The rearrangement joins TRBV7-2 to TRBJ1-2; TRBD1 matches 8 bases. Germline assignment: CDR1 SGHTA and CDR2 FQGNSA. This CDR3 has 17 residues. Trimming took 0 bases from V and 8 from J; bases not matched to a gene: 14.

The rearrangement links TRBV19 to TRBJ1-2; D not resolved. There are 14 residues in the CDR3. The V end was cut by 5 bases, the J end by 2 bases, with 12 bases between. Per germline, CDR1 LNHDA and CDR2 SQIVND (reference sequence). The CDR3 DNA reads TGTGCCAGTAGTCTTATGGTCGGGAACTATGGCTACACCTTC. It is translated as CASSLMVGNYGYTF.

The chain combines TRBV27 with TRBJ2-2, with 9 bases that match TRBD1. V shed 6 bases, J shed 1 base, and the junction held 3 bases outside the gene matches. CDR3 length: 15 amino acids. Germline V lookup: CDR1 MNHEY, CDR2 SMNVEV (reference sequence). The CDR3 here is CASSPGQGNTGELFF. DNA of the CDR3: TGTGCCAGCAGCCCGGGACAGGGGAACACCGGGGAGCTGTTTTTT.

The count of this clone is one. The gene calls are TRBV4-1 and TRBJ1-1; D uncertain. V lost 0 bases to trimming and J lost 1 base, with 6 bases between them. The CDR3 is made up of 14 amino acids. The germline V gene encodes CDR1 MGHRA and CDR2 YSYEKL. CDR3 sequence: CASSQEGRNTEAFF. The CDR3 bases are TGCGCCAGCAGCCAAGAGGGCCGGAACACTGAAGCTTTCTTT.

The chain combines TRBV11-2 with TRBJ2-6; 11 bases map to TRBD2. V was pared by 5 bases and J by 1 base, with 4 bases of the junction left unmatched. The CDR3 has 17 amino acids. CDR1 and CDR2 from the germline V gene are SGHAT and FQNNGV. CDR3 bases: TGTGCCAGCAGCCCGCTAGCGGGGGGTTCTGGGGCCAACGTCCTGACTTTC. Translated, it gives CASSPLAGGSGANVLTF. Using reference TRBV11-2 and TRBJ2-6 for the parts outside the CDR3, the full variable domain is EAGVAQSPRYKIIEKRQSVAFWCNPISGHATLYWYQQILGQGPKLLIQFQNNGVVDDSQLPKDRFSAERLKGVDSTLKIQPAKLEDSAVYLCASSPLAGGSGANVLTFGAGSRLTVL.

This clone was seen more than once but under ten times. The chain employs TRBV9 and TRBJ2-1, with TRBD2 matching 7 bases. Germline lookup yields CDR1 SGDLS and CDR2 YYNGEE. The CDR3 extends over 15 amino acids. The V and J ends lost 0 bases and 3 bases, in that order; junction bases with no gene match: 3. The CDR3 DNA is TGTGCCAGCAGCGTAGACGGACTAGACTACAATGAGCAGTTCTTC. It yields the protein CASSVDGLDYNEQFF.

The chain is built from TRBV4-3 and TRBJ2-1, with 8 bases lining up with TRBD2. Germline V gene lookup returns CDR1 LGHNA and CDR2 YSLEER. The V and J ends lost 3 bases and 4 bases, in that order; junction bases with no gene match: 8. This CDR3 spans 16 amino acids. The CDR3 reads CASSQWGTSRYNEQFF. The DNA for the CDR3 is TGCGCCAGCAGCCAGTGGGGGACTAGTCGTTACAATGAGCAGTTCTTC.

The rearrangement uses TRBV5-1 and TRBJ2-5, with D possibly matching TRBD2 (6 bases). This CDR3 spans 14 amino acids. Germline loops: CDR1 SGHRS, CDR2 YFSETQ. Between the trimmed V and J ends, which lost 0 bases and 4 bases, there was a span of 10 bases. Here the CDR3 reads CASSLGQEGETQYF. The DNA of the CDR3 is TGCGCCAGCAGCTTGGGGCAGGAGGGAGAGACCCAGTACTTC.

This chain uses TRBV30 with TRBJ1-1; D is perhaps TRBD1 (6 bases). Trimming took off 4 bases at V and 2 bases at J, with 11 bases between the two ends. CDR3 length: 13 residues. Germline V CDR1 and CDR2: GTSNPN, SVGIG (reference sequence). CDR3 sequence reads: CAWNPGGNTEAFF. For the CDR3, the DNA is TGTGCCTGGAATCCTGGGGGCAACACTGAAGCTTTCTTT.

The J gene is TRBJ2-2, the V gene TRBV19; D possibly corresponds to TRBD2 (7 bases). CDR3 length: 16 residues. V was pared by 1 base and J by 1 base, with 10 bases between. CDR1 is LNHDA, CDR2 SQIVND, per germline (reference sequence). As DNA, the CDR3 is TGTGCCAGTAGTATAGTCGGGGGGCGGAACACCGGGGAGCTGTTTTTT. Amino acid sequence: CASSIVGGRNTGELFF.

The V call is TRBV5-5, the J call TRBJ1-1; D not certain. V was trimmed by 0 bases and J by 5 bases, leaving 14 bases between them. The CDR3 contains 15 residues. CDR1 is SGHKS and CDR2 is YYEKEE in the germline V gene (reference sequence). In nucleotides, the CDR3 is TGTGCCAGCAGCTTGGCCTTTACAGTGTCGACTGAAGCTTTCTTT. Translating it yields CASSLAFTVSTEAFF.

The chain employs TRBV11-2 and TRBJ2-6; 8 bases are a match to TRBD1. After removal of 6 bases from V and 2 bases from J, the junction contained 9 bases not matched to a gene. Per the germline V gene, CDR1 is SGHAT and CDR2 is FQNNGV. This CDR3 spans 17 amino acids. CDR3 in DNA: TGTGCCAGCAGACCCGGACAGGGTTTCACTGGGGCCAACGTCCTGACTTTC. Translated, it gives CASRPGQGFTGANVLTF.

In its sample, this clone was seen a few times. The chain employs TRBV28 and TRBJ2-5; TRBD2 agrees at 12 bases. This CDR3 comprises 16 residues. The junction had 7 bases not matched to a gene; V was cut back by 4 bases and J by 4 bases. CDR1 and CDR2 from the germline V gene are MDHEN and SYDVKM. CDR3 sequence reads: CASSSPTSGSLETQYF. The CDR3 DNA reads as TGTGCCAGCAGTTCCCCGACTAGCGGGAGCTTAGAGACCCAGTACTTC.

This chain uses TRBV5-1 with TRBJ2-7; the match to TRBD2 covers 13 bases. The J segment lost 5 bases and the V segment lost 4 bases, leaving 9 bases of the junction unmatched. Germline V gives CDR1 SGHRS, CDR2 YFSETQ. The CDR3 runs to 16 residues. The CDR3 loop reads CASSLTTSGGFNEQYF. The CDR3 bases are TGCGCCAGCAGCCTAACGACTAGCGGGGGGTTTAACGAGCAGTACTTC.

V usage is TRBV7-9 and J usage is TRBJ2-1, with D hard to call. The CDR3 is made up of 15 amino acids. Germline lookup yields CDR1 SEHNR and CDR2 FQNEAQ (reference sequence). Trimming cost V 5 bases and J 7 bases, with 18 bases left between them. CDR3 in amino acids: CASSPLRSRLNEQFF. The CDR3 DNA is TGTGCCAGCAGCCCGCTCAGGTCCCGGTTGAATGAGCAGTTCTTC.